Listed here are 5 T cell receptor beta chains from one sample, sequenced in a study of blood T cell repertoires in COVID-19. Data came from immunoSEQ multiplex PCR; TCRdb stores just in-frame clones and leaves some out. The table lists about 74,000 clones, 88% of them singletons. Sequencing was performed on peripheral blood. Source of these receptors: a woman at least 80 years old with acute or convalescent COVID-19.

The chain employs TRBV15 and TRBJ2-7, with D maybe TRBD2 (5 bases). The CDR3 spans 14 residues. The ends were cut back, 0 bases at V and 5 bases at J, with 11 bases in the middle. Per germline, CDR1 LNHNV and CDR2 YYDKDF (reference sequence). CDR3 in DNA: TGTGCCACCAGCAGAGACGGGCAGAGGGACGAGCAGTACTTC. It translates to CATSRDGQRDEQYF. Based on the CDR3 plus reference TRBV15 and TRBJ2-7, the full variable domain is DAMVIQNPRYQVTQFGKPVTLSCSQTLNHNVMYWYQQKSSQAPKLLFHYYDKDFNNEADTPDNFQSRRPNTSFCFLDIRSPGLGDTAMYLCATSRDGQRDEQYFGPGTRLTVT.

The chain employs TRBV2 and TRBJ1-1; no firm D call. Germline V gene lookup returns CDR1 SNHLY and CDR2 FYNNEI. CDR3 length: 13 residues. Trimming cost V 6 bases and J 4 bases, with 12 bases left between them. The CDR3 sequence: CASSPSPSTEAFF. For the CDR3, the DNA is TGTGCCAGCAGCCCCTCCCCGTCCACTGAAGCTTTCTTT.

The genes are TRBV30 and TRBJ1-2; perhaps TRBD1 as D (5 bases). The V end lost 1 base, the J end lost 3 bases, and 15 bases lay between the germline ends. The CDR3 is made up of 15 amino acids. CDR1 and CDR2 from the germline V gene are GTSNPN and SVGIG (reference sequence). The CDR3, as DNA: TGTGCCTGGAGTGCCTTCTCGGAGGGGTACTATGGCTACACCTTC. Its translation: CAWSAFSEGYYGYTF.

The rearrangement joins TRBV6-1 to TRBJ2-7; D is unresolved. In germline, CDR1 is MNHNS, CDR2 SASEGT. V was cut by 1 base and J by 4 bases, with 14 bases left in between. The CDR3 loop spans 15 amino acids. The CDR3 sequence is CASSEGPPPSYEQYF. Written as DNA, the CDR3 is TGTGCCAGCAGTGAAGGGCCCCCACCGTCTTACGAGCAGTACTTC.

This chain joins TRBV12-3 or TRBV12-4 and TRBJ1-4; TRBD1 is a possible D gene (5 bases). Between the trimmed V and J ends, which lost 6 bases and 6 bases, there was a span of 11 bases. The CDR3 has 13 amino acids. CDR3 sequence reads: CASSSGGDEKLFF. CDR3 sequence (DNA): TGTGCCAGCAGCTCGGGGGGAGATGAAAAACTGTTTTTT.